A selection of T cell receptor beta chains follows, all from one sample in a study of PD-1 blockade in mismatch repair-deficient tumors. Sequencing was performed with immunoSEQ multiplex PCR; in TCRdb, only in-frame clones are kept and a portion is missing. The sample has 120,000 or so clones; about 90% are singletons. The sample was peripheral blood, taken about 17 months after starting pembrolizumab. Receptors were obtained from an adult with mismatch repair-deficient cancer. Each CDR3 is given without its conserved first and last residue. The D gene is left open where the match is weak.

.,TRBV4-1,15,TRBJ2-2,ASSLRTPNAGTGELF
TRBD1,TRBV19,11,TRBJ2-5,ASADRAQETQY
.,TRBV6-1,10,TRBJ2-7,ASSEDGHEQY
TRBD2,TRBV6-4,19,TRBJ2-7,ASSDSRANGGLAGPFYEQY
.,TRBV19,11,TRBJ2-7,ASSRGLGGEQY
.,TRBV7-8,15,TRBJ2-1,ASSAQGGGAGYNEQF
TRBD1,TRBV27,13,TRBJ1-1,ASSLSTGANTEAF
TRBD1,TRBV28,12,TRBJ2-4,ASSRPGQGDIQY
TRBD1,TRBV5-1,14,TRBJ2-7,ASSLERHRGPYEQY
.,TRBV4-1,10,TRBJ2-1,ASSQGGNEQF
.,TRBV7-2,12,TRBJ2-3,ASRSGASTDTQY
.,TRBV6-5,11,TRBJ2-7,ASSYSPTYEQY
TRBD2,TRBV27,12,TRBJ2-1,ASSLIVRGDEQF
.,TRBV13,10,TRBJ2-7,ASSFGGAEQY